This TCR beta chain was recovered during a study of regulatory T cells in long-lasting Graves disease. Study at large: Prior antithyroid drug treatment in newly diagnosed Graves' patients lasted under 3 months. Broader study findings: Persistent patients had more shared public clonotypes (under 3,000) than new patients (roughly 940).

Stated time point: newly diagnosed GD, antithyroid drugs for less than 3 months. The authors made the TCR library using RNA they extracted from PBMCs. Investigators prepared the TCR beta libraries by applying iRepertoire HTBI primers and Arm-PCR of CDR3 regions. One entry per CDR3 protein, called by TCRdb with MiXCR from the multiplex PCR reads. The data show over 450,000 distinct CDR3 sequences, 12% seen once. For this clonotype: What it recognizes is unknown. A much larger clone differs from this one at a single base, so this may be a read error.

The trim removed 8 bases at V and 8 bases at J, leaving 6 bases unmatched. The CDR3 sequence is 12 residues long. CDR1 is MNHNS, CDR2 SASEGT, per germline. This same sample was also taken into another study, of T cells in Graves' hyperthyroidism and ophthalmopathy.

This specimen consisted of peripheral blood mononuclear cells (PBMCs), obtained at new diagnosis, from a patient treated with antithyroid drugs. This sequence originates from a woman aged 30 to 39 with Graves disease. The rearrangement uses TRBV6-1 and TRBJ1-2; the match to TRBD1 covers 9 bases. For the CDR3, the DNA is TGTGCCAGCCCTGGGGACAGGGCAGGCTACACCTTC. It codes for CASPGDRAGYTF.